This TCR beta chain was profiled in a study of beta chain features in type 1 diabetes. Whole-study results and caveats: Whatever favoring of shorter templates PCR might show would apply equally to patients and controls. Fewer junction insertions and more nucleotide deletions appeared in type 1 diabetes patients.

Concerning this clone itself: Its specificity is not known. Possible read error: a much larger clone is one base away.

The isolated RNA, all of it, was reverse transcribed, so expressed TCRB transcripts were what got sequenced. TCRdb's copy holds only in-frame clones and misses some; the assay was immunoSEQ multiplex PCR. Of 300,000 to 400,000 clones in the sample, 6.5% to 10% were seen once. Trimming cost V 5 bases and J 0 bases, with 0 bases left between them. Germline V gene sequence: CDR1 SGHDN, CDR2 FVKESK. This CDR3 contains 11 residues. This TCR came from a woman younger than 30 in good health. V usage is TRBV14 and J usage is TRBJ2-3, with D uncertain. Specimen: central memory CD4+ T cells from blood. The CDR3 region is CASSSTDTQYF. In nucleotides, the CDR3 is TGTGCCAGCAGCAGCACAGATACGCAGTATTTT.